This T cell receptor (beta chain) is from a study of T cell clonality in common variable immunodeficiency. The table came from immunoSEQ multiplex PCR; TCRdb's copy has only in-frame clones and leaves some out. The sample holds tens of thousands of clones, and no clone turns up only once. Whole-study results and caveats: Fewer deletions and N-nucleotide insertions were reportedly seen in common variable immunodeficiency TCR beta sequences.

The table lists this clone with many counts. Its antigen is not known. The read ends 3 residues before the CDR3 terminus; that terminus is restored from the germline J gene. With 1 base clipped from V and 0 bases from J, the junction kept 6 bases outside the gene matches. Germline assignment: CDR1 DFQATT and CDR2 SNEGSKA (reference sequence). This CDR3 has 16 amino acids. The V and J genes are TRBV20-1 and TRBJ2-3; 8 positions match TRBD1. The origin of this receptor is a person aged 18 to 70 in good health. Sequences were obtained from peripheral blood mononuclear cells. The CDR3 region is CSARGTGKYSTDTQYF. The sequenced part of the CDR3 DNA is TGCAGTGCTAGAGGGACAGGGAAATATAGCACAGATACG.